Reported below is one T cell receptor beta chain. The CDR3 contains 13 residues. Germline CDR1 GTSNPN, CDR2 SVGIG (reference sequence). V was pared by 8 bases and J by 5 bases, with 19 bases between. This entry belongs to a study of blood T cell repertoires in COVID-19. Clones were sequenced by immunoSEQ multiplex PCR, and TCRdb holds only the in-frame ones, with some missing. The table includes a few hundred thousand clones, approximately 85% detected once. The sequence was collected from a human donor in a cohort sampled during active COVID-19. Sample: peripheral blood. This chain joins TRBV30 and TRBJ2-7; a possible D gene is TRBD2 (7 bases). CDR3 DNA sequence: TGTGCCGGCAAAGGGGGGGTTCGGAACGAGCAGTACTTC. This translates into CAGKGGVRNEQYF.